This section outlines one T cell receptor beta chain sequence together with its context. Its antigen remains unknown. These data come from a study of response to subunit inactivated influenza vaccine. TCRdb reprocessed the RT-PCR reads with MiXCR, giving one entry per CDR3 protein. This table has hundreds of thousands of distinct CDR3 sequences, more than 15% appearing once. Study-wide results and limits: Researchers suggested that each seasonal influenza vaccination recruits few new T cells.

CDR3 length: 13 residues. Germline V gives CDR1 LNHDA, CDR2 SQIVND (reference sequence). With V trimmed by 7 bases and J by 3 bases, 3 bases remained unmatched. The sequences come from PBMCs from blood, collected 12 days after vaccination. The TCR sequence derives from a man aged 50-60 years who received an inactivated influenza vaccine. V usage is TRBV19 and J usage is TRBJ2-1; 7 positions match TRBD1. CDR3 nucleotides: TGTGCCAGTACCAGACAGGGCTACAATGAGCAGTTCTTC. Encoded protein: CASTRQGYNEQFF. Using reference TRBV19 and TRBJ2-1 for the parts outside the CDR3, the full variable domain is DGGITQSPKYLFRKEGQNVTLSCEQNLNHDAMYWYRQDPGQGLRLIYYSQIVNDFQKGDIAEGYSVSREKKESFPLTVTSAQKNPTAFYLCASTRQGYNEQFFGPGTRLTVL.